This TCR beta chain was captured in a study of blood T cell repertoires in COVID-19. The CDR3 is 13 residues long. Germline lookup yields CDR1 SGHVS and CDR2 FNYEAQ. Trimming stripped 1 base from V and 7 bases from J, with 8 bases between. Per the original data handling: Counts of nucleated cells, estimated from reference gene primer amplification, were obtained. Generated by immunoSEQ multiplex PCR, the TCRdb table keeps only in-frame clones and is missing some. That table is the source of V, J and clone size, and D and trimming were worked out from the DNA. The sample contains around 200,000 clones, around 85% of which appear only once.

Sample: peripheral blood. The chain uses TRBV7-6 and TRBJ1-5; D is uncertain. The sequence was obtained from a woman aged 55 to 70 with COVID-19, enrolled during active disease. The CDR3 loop is CASSLDGLQPQHF. CDR3 coding DNA: TGTGCCAGCAGCTTAGACGGTCTCCAGCCCCAGCATTTT.